Below, 32 T cell receptor beta chains from the same sample are listed, as sequenced in a study of cytomegalovirus exposure and HLA in healthy donors. 13 Jbeta primers and 60 Vbeta primers were used for the PCR. Libraries were prepared by immunoSEQ multiplex PCR; TCRdb keeps only in-frame clonotypes and omits some of them. This sample has approximately 100,000 clones, with around three quarters found just once. The source material was PBMCs. All receptors derive from a man in his forties or fifties in good health and CMV-seropositive.

V is TRBV14 and J is TRBJ1-2; D gene unclear. Per the germline V gene, CDR1 is SGHDN and CDR2 is FVKESK. The CDR3 totals 13 residues. Trimming took 4 bases from V and 2 from J, leaving 8 bases between them. The CDR3 reads CASSPQRNYGYTF. CDR3 DNA: TGTGCCAGCAGCCCTCAGCGGAACTATGGCTACACCTTC.

This clone appeared once. V gene TRBV7-8 combines with J gene TRBJ1-2; no clear D gene. V was clipped by 5 bases and J by 0 bases, with 13 bases between them. Germline assignment: CDR1 SGHVS and CDR2 FQNEAQ. The CDR3 is 15 residues long. CDR3 protein: CASSDGGSANYGYTF. The DNA of the CDR3 is TGTGCCAGCAGCGATGGAGGCTCCGCTAACTATGGCTACACCTTC.

The CDR3 nucleotides read TGTGCAAGTCGCTTAGTAAGAAACCGGGACAGGGATTTTCGGGGCTACACCTTC. Translated, it gives CASRLVRNRDRDFRGYTF. The chain employs TRBV12-2 and TRBJ1-2; TRBD1 is taken as the D call from the table, unchecked against the DNA. TRBV12-2 has pseudogene status. This CDR3 contains 18 residues.

In its sample, this clone ranks as large. J is TRBJ1-2 and V is TRBV19; D is undetermined. V lost 4 bases to trimming and J lost 6 bases, with 18 bases between them. This CDR3 region has 15 residues. Germline V gives CDR1 LNHDA, CDR2 SQIVND (reference sequence). The CDR3, as DNA: TGTGCCAGTAGTACGGGAAGCGCCGCATCTCATGGCTACACCTTC. Its translation: CASSTGSAASHGYTF.

The rearrangement links TRBV7-3 to TRBJ1-3, with TRBD1 identical over 11 bases. CDR3 length: 15 amino acids. The V segment lost 3 bases and the J segment 2 bases; nucleotides outside the gene matches: 0. CDR1 SGHTA and CDR2 FQGTGA come from the germline V gene. The chain's CDR3 is CASSLDRGPGNTIYF. CDR3 bases: TGTGCCAGCAGCTTGGACAGGGGGCCTGGAAACACCATATATTTT.

This chain connects TRBV11-3 to TRBJ1-2; unclear D gene. The CDR3 is 16 amino acids. The V end lost 5 bases, the J end lost 8 bases, and 24 bases lay between the germline ends. Germline V gene sequence: CDR1 SGHNT, CDR2 YENEEA. CDR3 protein: CASSIRLPKTAPGYTF. The CDR3, as DNA: TGTGCCAGCAGCATCCGCCTACCAAAAACAGCTCCCGGCTACACCTTC.

This chain links TRBV13 with TRBJ2-5; TRBD1 agrees at 9 bases. V was pared by 5 bases and J by 2 bases, with 6 bases of the junction left unmatched. CDR3 size: 15 residues. CDR1 and CDR2 from the germline V gene are PRHDT and FYEKMQ (reference sequence). The CDR3 coding sequence is TGTGCCAGCAGCGCAACAGGGGGCGGGCAAGAGACCCAGTACTTC. It yields the protein CASSATGGGQETQYF.

The rearrangement joins TRBV6-4 to TRBJ1-2; D gene unclear. The CDR3 loop spans 15 amino acids. Trimming cost V 0 bases and J 2 bases, with 10 bases left between them. Germline V lookup: CDR1 MRHNA, CDR2 SNTAGT. The CDR3 sequence: CASSDSGRVNYGYTF. CDR3 coding DNA: TGTGCCAGCAGTGACTCGGGCCGAGTCAACTATGGCTACACCTTC.

The chain is built from TRBV4-3 and TRBJ1-3, with D tentatively TRBD1 (6 bases). The V gene lost 0 bases and the J gene lost 0 bases, with 12 bases spanning the gap. Germline CDR1 and CDR2: LGHNA and YSLEER. The CDR3 consists of 17 residues. CDR3 coding DNA: TGCGCCAGCAGCCAAGATTGGGGACACTTCTCTGGAAACACCATATATTTT. Translation gives CASSQDWGHFSGNTIYF.

V is TRBV4-3 and J is TRBJ2-5; D unresolved. The CDR3 runs 16 residues. Germline CDR1 reads LGHNA; CDR2 reads YSLEER. Between the trimmed V and J ends, which lost 3 bases and 0 bases, there was a span of 14 bases. The CDR3 coding sequence is TGCGCCAGCAGCCACAGGCCAAGCCCAAACCAAGAGACCCAGTACTTC. Protein: CASSHRPSPNQETQYF.

The chain couples TRBV7-6 to TRBJ1-4; D not resolved. Germline V gene lookup returns CDR1 SGHVS and CDR2 FNYEAQ. Deletions cut 2 bases from V and 8 bases from J, with 9 bases between. This CDR3 is built from 13 residues. CDR3 protein: CASSLRVGEKLFF. The DNA of the CDR3 is TGTGCCAGCAGCTTACGGGTCGGGGAAAAACTGTTTTTT.

The chain joins TRBV28 to TRBJ2-7, with D possibly being TRBD1 (6 bases). Germline V CDR1 and CDR2: MDHEN, SYDVKM. The CDR3 has 14 amino acids. Trimming took 2 bases from V and 6 from J, leaving 14 bases between them. Here the CDR3 DNA reads TGTGCCAGCAGTTTAACCGACAGGTCCAGCGAGCAGTACTTC. As protein: CASSLTDRSSEQYF.

The J gene is TRBJ2-2, the V gene TRBV25-1; 11 bases match TRBD1. The trim removed 9 bases at V and 4 bases at J, leaving 4 bases unmatched. The germline V gene encodes CDR1 MGHDK and CDR2 SYGVNS. The CDR3 covers 14 residues. In DNA, the CDR3 is TGTGCCAGTCAGGGACAGGGGGGCACCGGGGAGCTGTTTTTT. This encodes CASQGQGGTGELFF.

CDR3 protein: CASSLVMGGLGGNTIYF. The CDR3 DNA follows: TGTGCCAGCAGCTTAGTGATGGGGGGGTTAGGCGGAAACACCATATATTTT. The chain has TRBV7-2 and TRBJ1-3; tentative D call: TRBD1 (5 bases). V was shortened by 1 base and J by 4 bases, with 17 bases between the two germline ends. The CDR3 sequence is 17 residues long. Looked up from germline, CDR1 is SGHTA and CDR2 is FQGNSA.

CDR3 in amino acids: CASSRGQSSSYNSPLHF. The DNA for the CDR3 is TGCGCCAGCAGCAGAGGACAGTCCAGCTCCTATAATTCACCCCTCCACTTT. This chain uses TRBV5-1 with TRBJ1-6, with D maybe TRBD1 (6 bases). Trimming took off 4 bases at V and 0 bases at J, with 14 bases between the two ends. Germline V gene lookup returns CDR1 SGHRS and CDR2 YFSETQ. This CDR3 has 17 residues.

The chain joins TRBV28 to TRBJ1-2, with a tentative D call TRBD1 (5 bases). CDR1 and CDR2 (germline): MDHEN, SYDVKM. Trimming removed 2 bases from V and 3 bases from J, with 13 bases in between. CDR3 length: 15 residues. The CDR3 DNA sequence: TGTGCCAGCAGTTTAAGCGTCGGCAGGGACTATGGCTACACCTTC. Translated, it gives CASSLSVGRDYGYTF.

The genes are TRBV11-2 and TRBJ2-2, with 15 bases that match TRBD2. Germline V lookup: CDR1 SGHAT, CDR2 FQNNGV. The length of the CDR3 is 17 residues. V lost 6 bases to trimming and J lost 2 bases; unmatched junction nucleotides: 4. This CDR3 is CASRRTSGGGNTGELFF. The CDR3 DNA is TGTGCCAGCAGACGGACTAGCGGGGGGGGCAACACCGGGGAGCTGTTTTTT.

This clone came up a few times. The DNA is omitted, as the CDR3 cannot be located on it reliably, and the CDR3 follows TCRdb's listing. This chain links TRBV7-9 with TRBJ2-4; no DNA check was done on the table's D call, TRBD1. The CDR3 has 11 residues if both end residues are counted. In germline, CDR1 is SEHNR, CDR2 FQNEAQ (reference sequence). This chain's CDR3 is CASSFGTGAYF.

This clone was seen only a few times. V and J are TRBV18 and TRBJ1-1, with TRBD1 matching 7 bases. This CDR3 region has 16 residues. V lost 1 base to trimming and J lost 2 bases; unmatched junction nucleotides: 7. CDR1 and CDR2 from the germline V gene are KGHSH and LQKENI. The CDR3 nucleotides are TGTGCCAGCTCACCACTTTCAGGGGGGACCAACACTGAAGCTTTCTTT. It translates to CASSPLSGGTNTEAFF.

This clone turned up a few times. The chain employs TRBV2 and TRBJ2-3, with TRBD2 matching 7 bases. Germline trimming cut 4 bases from V and 0 bases from J; bases unmatched to any gene: 4. Germline V gene sequence: CDR1 SNHLY, CDR2 FYNNEI. The CDR3 totals 15 residues. This chain's CDR3 is CASSGTSASTDTQYF. The DNA for the CDR3 is TGTGCCAGCAGTGGGACTAGTGCTAGCACAGATACGCAGTATTTT.

Note on this clone: Other nucleotide sequences in the sample specify the same CDR3. The chain couples TRBV6-1 to TRBJ2-6; TRBD2 matches 9 bases. From germline, CDR1 is MNHNS and CDR2 SASEGT. CDR3 size: 15 residues. Trimming cost V 6 bases and J 0 bases; bases outside gene matches: 0. The CDR3 DNA follows: TGTGCCAGCAGAGCGGGGGGCTCTGGGGCCAACGTCCTGACTTTC. It yields the protein CASRAGGSGANVLTF.

The chain links TRBV9 to TRBJ2-7; D may be TRBD2 (5 bases). Trimming cost V 2 bases and J 3 bases, with 12 bases left between them. The V gene's germline CDR1 is SGDLS and CDR2 YYNGEE. This CDR3 region has 14 residues. The CDR3 DNA reads as TGTGCCAGCAGCGTGGGTTTCGGGGTCTACGAGCAGTACTTC. It is translated as CASSVGFGVYEQYF.

In DNA, the CDR3 is TGTGCCAGCAGTTCAGGGCCTAGCGGGGGAGTCGGCGGGGAGCTGTTTTTT. Residues: CASSSGPSGGVGGELFF. This chain joins TRBV28 and TRBJ2-2; 10 nucleotides align to TRBD2. V shed 4 bases, J shed 7 bases, and the junction held 12 bases outside the gene matches. The CDR3 length is 17 residues. Per germline, CDR1 MDHEN and CDR2 SYDVKM.

The chain combines TRBV13 with TRBJ2-7; TRBD1 is a possible D gene (5 bases). Germline CDR1 PRHDT, CDR2 FYEKMQ (reference sequence). The CDR3 loop spans 13 amino acids. V was cut by 5 bases and J by 0 bases, with 8 bases left in between. DNA for the CDR3: TGTGCCAGCAGCCCGACAGACTCCTACGAGCAGTACTTC. Amino acids: CASSPTDSYEQYF.

V usage is TRBV5-4 and J usage is TRBJ2-5, with 10 positions matching TRBD1. Germline-derived CDR1 and CDR2 are SGHNT and YYREEE (reference sequence). J was trimmed by 5 bases and V by 4 bases; bases with no gene match: 5. The CDR3 sequence is 14 residues long. The CDR3 is CASSQDRGRETQYF. CDR3 sequence (DNA): TGTGCCAGCAGCCAGGACAGGGGGAGGGAGACCCAGTACTTC.

The chain has TRBV18 and TRBJ1-1, with 10 bases aligning to TRBD1. CDR3 length: 15 residues. The V segment lost 5 bases and the J segment 2 bases; nucleotides outside the gene matches: 5. Looked up from germline, CDR1 is KGHSH and CDR2 is LQKENI. The CDR3 DNA is TGTGCCAGCTCATCGGACAGGGGGGGAAACACTGAAGCTTTCTTT. It is translated as CASSSDRGGNTEAFF.

The chain recombines TRBV4-3 with TRBJ1-6; 8 bases are a match to TRBD1. In germline, CDR1 is LGHNA, CDR2 YSLEER. The CDR3 length is 13 residues. The J segment lost 9 bases and the V segment lost 6 bases, leaving 4 bases of the junction unmatched. CDR3 in amino acids: CASRPDRVSPLHF. In DNA, the CDR3 is TGCGCCAGCAGGCCGGACAGGGTTTCACCCCTCCACTTT.

The chain has TRBV6-1 and TRBJ1-5, with a possible D match to TRBD1 (6 bases). Trimming removed 6 bases from V and 4 bases from J, with 10 bases in between. There are 13 residues in the CDR3. CDR1 and CDR2 (germline): MNHNS, SASEGT. The CDR3 DNA sequence: TGTGCCAGCAGGGTAACAGGGAATCAGCCCCAGCATTTT. Amino acids: CASRVTGNQPQHF.

The chain employs TRBV9 and TRBJ2-3; D is possibly TRBD2 (5 bases). Looked up from germline, CDR1 is SGDLS and CDR2 is YYNGEE. This CDR3 has 16 amino acids. V lost 2 bases to trimming and J lost 2 bases, with 15 bases between them. DNA of the CDR3: TGTGCCAGCAGCGTGGCAACTAGGAGCTACACAGATACGCAGTATTTT. Its translation is CASSVATRSYTDTQYF.

The genes are TRBV6-1 and TRBJ1-1; 7 bases fit TRBD1. Germline loops: CDR1 MNHNS, CDR2 SASEGT. V shed 7 bases, J shed 4 bases, and the junction held 6 bases outside the gene matches. The CDR3 totals 13 residues. CDR3 nucleotides: TGTGCCAGCACCCAACAGGGGAGCACTGAAGCTTTCTTT. Translated, it gives CASTQQGSTEAFF.

The chain links TRBV5-1 to TRBJ2-7; 7 bases are a match to TRBD2. The CDR3 extends over 13 amino acids. V was clipped by 5 bases and J by 6 bases; unmatched bases: 8. CDR1 SGHRS and CDR2 YFSETQ come from the germline V gene. The CDR3 loop is CASSLGGGIEQYF. The CDR3 nucleotides are TGCGCCAGCAGTCTTGGGGGGGGAATCGAGCAGTACTTC.

The CDR3 sequence is CASSLKGAVEGSGEQYF. CDR3 bases: TGTGCCAGCAGCTTAAAAGGGGCCGTGGAGGGGTCGGGGGAGCAGTACTTC. V usage is TRBV7-9 and J usage is TRBJ2-7; perhaps TRBD2 as D (6 bases). The germline V gene encodes CDR1 SEHNR and CDR2 FQNEAQ (reference sequence). This CDR3 comprises 17 residues. V was clipped by 2 bases and J by 7 bases, with 24 bases between them.